This T cell receptor beta chain came from a study of T cell repertoires in cytomegalovirus infection. Study as a whole: TCR beta signatures that were public indicated CMV infection and matching HLA type.

Study-wide findings and caveats: The response measured ex vivo was dominated by TCR beta clonotypes (HLA-C-restricted and CMV-specific).

For this clonotype: The antigen is not known.

The CDR3 is 15 residues long. Trimming cost V 1 base and J 7 bases; bases outside gene matches: 10. Looked up from germline, CDR1 is DFQATT and CDR2 is SNEGSKA (reference sequence). TCRdb re-called the reads through MiXCR, storing one row per CDR3 protein. This table holds about 260,000 distinct CDR3 sequences, roughly an eighth found once. The sequenced sample consisted of PBMCs. The sequence derives from a human donor in good health (CMV status not recorded). Some clones in this sample may be carry-over from other donors' samples. The chain uses TRBV20-1 and TRBJ2-5; 9 bases align to TRBD1. The CDR3: CSARGTGTGSGTQYF. Here the CDR3 DNA reads TGCAGTGCTAGAGGGACCGGGACAGGGTCAGGGACCCAGTACTTC.